The next 31 T cell receptor beta chains were all read from a single sample in a study of cytomegalovirus exposure and HLA in healthy donors. Only in-frame clones appear in the TCRdb table, and some are missing; sequencing was by immunoSEQ multiplex PCR. This sample has 300,000 or so clones, with roughly 90% found just once. The sample was PBMCs. These receptors were taken from a man aged 25-40 years in good health and CMV-seronegative.

V is TRBV5-5 and J is TRBJ1-1, with D possibly being TRBD1 (5 bases). Germline CDR1 reads SGHKS; CDR2 reads YYEKEE (reference sequence). Trimming cost V 4 bases and J 4 bases, with 17 bases left between them. The CDR3 consists of 15 residues. In DNA, the CDR3 is TGTGCCAGCAGCGAGGTGCCAGGGCCTCTCACTGAAGCTTTCTTT. Its translation: CASSEVPGPLTEAFF.

The rearrangement joins TRBV19 to TRBJ1-3; D uncertain. The CDR3 extends over 15 amino acids. Germline CDR1 reads LNHDA; CDR2 reads SQIVND (reference sequence). The germline V and J ends were trimmed by 5 bases and 0 bases, with 11 bases remaining between them. The chain's CDR3 is CASSWEGTSGNTIYF. The CDR3, as DNA: TGTGCCAGTAGTTGGGAGGGCACCTCTGGAAACACCATATATTTT.

This rearrangement joins TRBV19 to TRBJ2-7; TRBD1 matches 10 bases. CDR1 is LNHDA and CDR2 is SQIVND in the germline V gene (reference sequence). The CDR3 has 14 residues. Unmatched junction bases numbered 5, after V lost 4 bases and J lost 5 bases. CDR3 in amino acids: CASSKGQGFDEQYF. The CDR3 DNA sequence: TGTGCCAGTAGTAAGGGACAGGGGTTCGACGAGCAGTACTTC.

V is TRBV27 and J is TRBJ2-5, with D possibly TRBD2 on 7 matching bases. The CDR3 is 15 residues long. Germline lookup yields CDR1 MNHEY and CDR2 SMNVEV (reference sequence). V dropped 5 bases and J dropped 5 bases, with 18 bases sitting between them. CDR3 sequence (DNA): TGTGCCAGCAGTAGGGGGGGCGCCGAGTGGGAGACCCAGTACTTC. Translated: CASSRGGAEWETQYF.

For this clone: The identical CDR3 is also encoded by other nucleotide sequences in the sample. The rearrangement joins TRBV18 to TRBJ1-1; D unresolved. The CDR3 spans 13 residues. V shed 3 bases and J shed 1 base, with 6 bases lying between them. CDR1 KGHSH and CDR2 LQKENI come from the germline V gene. The CDR3 DNA reads as TGTGCCAGCTCACCGGGCCCGAACACTGAAGCTTTCTTT. Translated, it gives CASSPGPNTEAFF.

The chain joins TRBV19 to TRBJ2-2; 10 bases line up with TRBD1. This CDR3 contains 17 residues. The junction had 6 bases not matched to a gene; V was cut back by 2 bases and J by 3 bases. Germline values: CDR1 LNHDA, CDR2 SQIVND (reference sequence). The CDR3 DNA sequence: TGTGCCAGTAGTATAAGGGACAGGGGTGGTCACACCGGGGAGCTGTTTTTT. This sequence encodes CASSIRDRGGHTGELFF.

The genes are TRBV19 and TRBJ2-7, with D possibly TRBD1 on 6 matching bases. This CDR3 comprises 14 residues. V gave up 7 bases and J gave up 1 base, with 14 bases separating them. Germline loops: CDR1 LNHDA, CDR2 SQIVND (reference sequence). The CDR3 region is CASTETGVSYEQYF. CDR3 in DNA: TGTGCCAGTACGGAGACAGGAGTTTCCTACGAGCAGTACTTC.

The chain recombines TRBV5-1 with TRBJ1-1; no reliable D call. The CDR3 consists of 17 residues. The V end lost 0 bases, the J end lost 4 bases, and 19 bases lay between the germline ends. Germline CDR1 and CDR2: SGHRS and YFSETQ. CDR3 DNA: TGCGCCAGCAGCTTGGGATACCGCAACCTAGTCGGCACTGAAGCTTTCTTT. Its translation is CASSLGYRNLVGTEAFF.

The chain has TRBV20-1 and TRBJ2-7; a weak D match, TRBD1 (6 bases). The CDR3 has 11 residues. Germline V gene sequence: CDR1 DFQATT, CDR2 SNEGSKA (reference sequence). V was cut by 1 base and J by 7 bases, with 8 bases left in between. CDR3 sequence (DNA): TGCAGTGCTAGAGGGACAGTGGAGCAGTACTTC. Its protein product is CSARGTVEQYF.

The J gene is TRBJ1-5, the V gene TRBV18; D unclear. The V gene lost 3 bases and the J gene lost 9 bases, with 12 bases spanning the gap. From germline, CDR1 is KGHSH and CDR2 LQKENI. The CDR3 is 13 amino acids. CDR3 nucleotides: TGTGCCAGCTCACCCGACCGGGTGGGGCCCCAGCATTTT. Residues: CASSPDRVGPQHF.

The V call is TRBV2, the J call TRBJ2-1; weak D call: TRBD2 (5 bases). The germline gives CDR1 SNHLY, CDR2 FYNNEI. This CDR3 contains 12 residues. V lost 7 bases, J lost 4 bases, and 8 bases lay in between. The CDR3 here is CASKEGYNEQFF. DNA for the CDR3: TGTGCCAGCAAAGAGGGTTACAATGAGCAGTTCTTC. Together with reference TRBV2 and TRBJ2-1, the CDR3 gives the full variable domain: EPEVTQTPSHQVTQMGQEVILRCVPISNHLYFYWYRQILGQKVEFLVSFYNNEISEKSEIFDDQFSVERPDGSNFTLKIRSTKLEDSAMYFCASKEGYNEQFFGPGTRLTVL.

The rearrangement uses TRBV10-2 and TRBJ2-7; 8 bases fit TRBD1. V was pared by 2 bases and J by 3 bases, with 3 bases of the junction left unmatched. Germline assignment: CDR1 WSHSY and CDR2 SAAADI. The CDR3 has 14 residues. CDR3 sequence reads: CASSERTGFYEQYF. Written as DNA, the CDR3 is TGCGCCAGCAGTGAGCGGACAGGGTTCTACGAGCAGTACTTC.

This clone has just one count. The V call is TRBV5-8, the J call TRBJ1-2; TRBD1 matches 8 bases. The germline V gene encodes CDR1 SGHTS and CDR2 YDEGEE. Trimming at V came to 1 base and at J to 14 bases, leaving 10 bases not matched to a gene. This CDR3 region has 13 residues. The CDR3 loop reads CASSLLQGGTGTF. CDR3 DNA: TGTGCCAGCAGCTTGTTACAGGGGGGAACGGGGACCTTC.

The genes are TRBV6-5 and TRBJ2-3, with D unresolved. The germline gives CDR1 MNHEY, CDR2 SVGAGI. Trimming took 6 bases from V and 10 from J, leaving 17 bases between them. This CDR3 has 13 amino acids. Here the CDR3 DNA reads TGTGCCAGCAGCCATACTTCCCCCCATCCGCAGTATTTT. Encoded protein: CASSHTSPHPQYF.

The chain carries TRBV27 and TRBJ2-2, with D maybe TRBD1 (5 bases). Trimming left V 1 base short and J 3 bases short, with 9 bases between. Germline assignment: CDR1 MNHEY and CDR2 SMNVEV (reference sequence). The CDR3 totals 15 residues. The CDR3 loop is CASSLWQGDTGELFF. The CDR3 DNA is TGTGCCAGCAGTTTATGGCAGGGCGACACCGGGGAGCTGTTTTTT.

The gene calls are TRBV28 and TRBJ1-6, with D unclear. V lost 5 bases and J 9 bases, leaving 14 bases between the germline ends. The CDR3 has 14 amino acids. Looked up from germline, CDR1 is MDHEN and CDR2 is SYDVKM. CDR3 DNA: TGTGCCAGCAGTCTTAGGACTTCGGGTTCACCCCTCCACTTT. This translates into CASSLRTSGSPLHF.

About this clone: A junction end diverges from the germline sequence, so it may reflect a read error. This sequence joins TRBV11-2 and TRBJ2-7; 7 nucleotides agree with TRBD1. The CDR3 runs to 16 residues. The V gene's germline CDR1 is SGHAT and CDR2 FQNNGV. CDR3 coding DNA: TGTGCCAGCAGCTCACTCAGGACAGGCCCTTCTTACGGGCAGTACTTC. It encodes CASSSLRTGPSYGQYF.

V usage is TRBV6-4 and J usage is TRBJ2-3; maybe TRBD2 (6 bases). CDR1 is MRHNA, CDR2 SNTAGT, per germline. This CDR3 has 16 residues. Between the trimmed V and J ends, which lost 2 bases and 2 bases, there was a span of 14 bases. The CDR3 DNA follows: TGTGCCAGCAGTGACGGGGCAGGAGGGGACACAGATACGCAGTATTTT. It is translated as CASSDGAGGDTDTQYF.

The chain combines TRBV7-2 with TRBJ2-5, with TRBD1 matching over 9 bases. Germline trimming cut 4 bases from V and 0 bases from J; bases unmatched to any gene: 9. This CDR3 comprises 17 residues. Germline loops: CDR1 SGHTA, CDR2 FQGNSA. DNA for the CDR3: TGTGCCAGCAGCTATGGACAGGGGATCGGGTACCAAGAGACCCAGTACTTC. It encodes CASSYGQGIGYQETQYF.

The chain combines TRBV30 with TRBJ1-1, with D possibly TRBD1 on 5 matching bases. V dropped 1 base and J dropped 4 bases, with 10 bases sitting between them. Germline CDR1 reads GTSNPN; CDR2 reads SVGIG (reference sequence). This CDR3 has 13 residues. DNA for the CDR3: TGTGCCTGGAGTGGCGGGGGGAGCACTGAAGCTTTCTTT. Protein: CAWSGGGSTEAFF.

This clone has more than one count but fewer than ten. This rearrangement joins TRBV2 to TRBJ1-4; D may be TRBD1 (6 bases). V was clipped by 4 bases and J by 8 bases, with 11 bases between them. The CDR3 extends over 13 amino acids. CDR1 is SNHLY and CDR2 is FYNNEI in the germline V gene. The CDR3 DNA is TGTGCCAGCAGTGGACAGGAAGCGGAAAAACTGTTTTTT. This sequence encodes CASSGQEAEKLFF.

V usage is TRBV4-3 and J usage is TRBJ1-1, with 8 bases identical to TRBD1. The V gene's germline CDR1 is LGHNA and CDR2 YSLEER. V lost 4 bases, J lost 10 bases, and 8 bases stayed unmatched. This CDR3 region has 13 residues. Here the CDR3 reads CASSLSQGVGAFF. The CDR3 nucleotides read TGCGCCAGCAGCCTTTCACAGGGGGTCGGAGCTTTCTTT.

This sequence joins TRBV6-6 and TRBJ1-6; 7 nucleotides line up with TRBD1. Germline V gene sequence: CDR1 MNHNY, CDR2 SVGAGI (reference sequence). The CDR3 loop spans 13 amino acids. After removal of 5 bases from V and 11 bases from J, the junction contained 6 bases not matched to a gene. The CDR3, as DNA: TGTGCCAGCAGTCGAGGACAGGACGCACCCCTCCACTTT. It yields the protein CASSRGQDAPLHF.

Only a few counts were recorded for this clone. The chain combines TRBV20-1 with TRBJ1-2, with a tentative D call TRBD1 (6 bases). The V and J ends lost 7 bases and 5 bases respectively, with 11 bases between them. This CDR3 has 11 residues. CDR1 is DFQATT, CDR2 SNEGSKA, per germline (reference sequence). The CDR3 nucleotides read TGCAGTGTCCGACAGGTGTATGGCTACACCTTC. The encoded protein is CSVRQVYGYTF.

The J gene is TRBJ2-1, the V gene TRBV5-1, with 8 bases aligning to TRBD2. Germline V gene lookup returns CDR1 SGHRS and CDR2 YFSETQ. The CDR3 contains 16 residues. The V and J ends lost 4 bases and 5 bases, in that order; junction bases with no gene match: 11. Written as DNA, the CDR3 is TGCGCCAGCAGCCCCGCCCGGGGGGGGCACGACAATGAGCAGTTCTTC. It codes for CASSPARGGHDNEQFF.

This rearrangement joins TRBV2 to TRBJ1-3, with TRBD1 matching over 7 bases. This CDR3 has 17 amino acids. Per germline, CDR1 SNHLY and CDR2 FYNNEI. The ends lost 2 bases at V and 1 base at J; junction bases unmatched: 8. The CDR3, as DNA: TGTGCCAGCAGTGAAAGGGGGCAGCATCCTTCTGGAAACACCATATATTTT. Its translation: CASSERGQHPSGNTIYF.

J is TRBJ1-1 and V is TRBV4-3; maybe TRBD1 (5 bases). CDR1 and CDR2 (germline): LGHNA, YSLEER. Deletions cut 5 bases from V and 1 base from J, with 8 bases between. The CDR3 spans 13 residues. CDR3 nucleotides: TGCGCCAGCAGCTCAAGGGGGAACACTGAAGCTTTCTTT. Translated: CASSSRGNTEAFF.

The rearrangement uses TRBV19 and TRBJ2-5, with TRBD2 identical over 9 bases. J was trimmed by 2 bases and V by 5 bases; bases with no gene match: 15. The CDR3 is 18 residues long. The germline V gene encodes CDR1 LNHDA and CDR2 SQIVND (reference sequence). DNA of the CDR3: TGTGCCAGTAGTGTGTTCCAGCGGGGGGTGAGAGATCAAGAGACCCAGTACTTC. This translates into CASSVFQRGVRDQETQYF. The variable domain in full, completed from reference TRBV19 and TRBJ2-5, reads DGGITQSPKYLFRKEGQNVTLSCEQNLNHDAMYWYRQDPGQGLRLIYYSQIVNDFQKGDIAEGYSVSREKKESFPLTVTSAQKNPTAFYLCASSVFQRGVRDQETQYFGPGTRLLVL.

This sequence joins TRBV5-1 and TRBJ2-7; 9 nucleotides align to TRBD1. The CDR3 has 15 amino acids. Germline V gene sequence: CDR1 SGHRS, CDR2 YFSETQ. V shed 4 bases and J 0 bases; nucleotides not matched to a gene: 5. The CDR3 coding sequence is TGCGCCAGCAGCGCACCGGGACAGGGCTCCTACGAGCAGTACTTC. Amino acid sequence: CASSAPGQGSYEQYF.

The chain recombines TRBV4-3 with TRBJ2-1, with TRBD1 identical over 8 bases. This CDR3 spans 14 amino acids. Germline loops: CDR1 LGHNA, CDR2 YSLEER. Germline trimming cut 3 bases from V and 7 bases from J; bases unmatched to any gene: 5. The CDR3 protein is CASSQVTGANEQFF. The CDR3, as DNA: TGCGCCAGCAGCCAGGTGACAGGGGCGAATGAGCAGTTCTTC.

The chain has TRBV10-1 and TRBJ1-5; 8 bases fit TRBD1. The CDR3 covers 13 residues. The V gene's germline CDR1 is WNHNN and CDR2 SYGVQD (reference sequence). The trim removed 7 bases at V and 7 bases at J, leaving 6 bases unmatched. Here the CDR3 DNA reads TGCGCCAGCATAGACAGGGGATCACAGCCCCAGCATTTT. This gives the protein CASIDRGSQPQHF.